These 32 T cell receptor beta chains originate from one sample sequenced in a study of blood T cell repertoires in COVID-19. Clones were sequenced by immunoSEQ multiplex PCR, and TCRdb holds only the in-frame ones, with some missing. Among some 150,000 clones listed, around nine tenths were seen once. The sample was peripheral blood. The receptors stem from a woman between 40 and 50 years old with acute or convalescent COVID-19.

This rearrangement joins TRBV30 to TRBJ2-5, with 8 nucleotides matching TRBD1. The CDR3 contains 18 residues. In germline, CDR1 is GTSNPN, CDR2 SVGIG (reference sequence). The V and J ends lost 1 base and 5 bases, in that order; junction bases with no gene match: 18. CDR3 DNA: TGTGCCTGGAGTGCTCGGGCCCCCGAAACAGGGGGTTATGAGACCCAGTACTTC. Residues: CAWSARAPETGGYETQYF.

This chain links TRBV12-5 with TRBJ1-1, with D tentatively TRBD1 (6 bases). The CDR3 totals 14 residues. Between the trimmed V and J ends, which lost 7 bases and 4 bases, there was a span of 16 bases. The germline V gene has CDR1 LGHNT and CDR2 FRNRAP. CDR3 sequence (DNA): TGTGCTAGTGCCCCCGGGGGGCGCGTCACTGAAGCTTTCTTT. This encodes CASAPGGRVTEAFF.

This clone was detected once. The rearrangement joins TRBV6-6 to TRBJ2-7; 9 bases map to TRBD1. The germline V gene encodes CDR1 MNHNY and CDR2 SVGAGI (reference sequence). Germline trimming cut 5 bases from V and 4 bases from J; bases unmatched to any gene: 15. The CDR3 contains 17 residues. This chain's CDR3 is CASSPRTGAIIGYEQYF. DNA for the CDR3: TGTGCCAGCAGTCCCAGGACAGGGGCCATAATTGGTTACGAGCAGTACTTC.

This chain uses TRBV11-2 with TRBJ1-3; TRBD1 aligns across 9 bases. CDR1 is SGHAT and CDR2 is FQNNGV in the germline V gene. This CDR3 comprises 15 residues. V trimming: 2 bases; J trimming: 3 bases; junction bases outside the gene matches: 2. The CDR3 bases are TGTGCCAGCAGCTTATCGACAGGGGGTGGAAACACCATATATTTT. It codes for CASSLSTGGGNTIYF.

The CDR3 sequence: CASSLSGLAGGAGELFF. The DNA of the CDR3 is TGTGCCAGCAGCTTATCCGGACTAGCGGGAGGGGCCGGGGAGCTGTTTTTT. The rearrangement links TRBV7-8 to TRBJ2-2; 15 nucleotides align to TRBD2. The CDR3 runs to 17 residues. Germline V gene data show CDR1 as SGHVS and CDR2 as FQNEAQ. V gave up 2 bases and J gave up 6 bases; unmatched junction bases: 4. Full variable domain (missing parts from reference TRBV7-8 and TRBJ2-2): GAGVSQSPRYKVAKRGQDVALRCDPISGHVSLFWYQQALGQGPEFLTYFQNEAQLDKSGLPSDRFFAERPEGSVSTLKIQRTQQEDSAVYLCASSLSGLAGGAGELFFGEGSRLTVL.

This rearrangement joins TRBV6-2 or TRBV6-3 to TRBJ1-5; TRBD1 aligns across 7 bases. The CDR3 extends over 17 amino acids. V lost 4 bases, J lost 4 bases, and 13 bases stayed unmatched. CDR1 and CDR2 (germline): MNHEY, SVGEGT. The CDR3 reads CASSFHLRDSYNQPQHF. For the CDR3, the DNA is TGTGCCAGCAGTTTCCACCTACGGGACAGTTATAATCAGCCCCAGCATTTT.

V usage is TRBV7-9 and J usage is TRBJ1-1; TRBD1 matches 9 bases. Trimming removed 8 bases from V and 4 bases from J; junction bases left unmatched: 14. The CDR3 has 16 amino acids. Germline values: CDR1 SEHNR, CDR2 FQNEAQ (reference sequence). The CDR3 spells CASGKDRGGGLTEAFF. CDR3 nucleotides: TGTGCCAGCGGTAAGGACAGGGGAGGCGGACTCACTGAAGCTTTCTTT.

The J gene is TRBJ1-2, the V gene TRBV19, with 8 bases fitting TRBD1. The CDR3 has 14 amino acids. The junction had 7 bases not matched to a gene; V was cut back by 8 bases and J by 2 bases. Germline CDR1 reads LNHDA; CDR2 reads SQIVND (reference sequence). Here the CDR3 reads CASYDRGTNYGYTF. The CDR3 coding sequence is TGTGCCAGTTACGACAGGGGAACCAACTATGGCTACACCTTC. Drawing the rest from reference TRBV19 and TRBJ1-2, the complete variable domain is DGGITQSPKYLFRKEGQNVTLSCEQNLNHDAMYWYRQDPGQGLRLIYYSQIVNDFQKGDIAEGYSVSREKKESFPLTVTSAQKNPTAFYLCASYDRGTNYGYTFGSGTRLTVV.

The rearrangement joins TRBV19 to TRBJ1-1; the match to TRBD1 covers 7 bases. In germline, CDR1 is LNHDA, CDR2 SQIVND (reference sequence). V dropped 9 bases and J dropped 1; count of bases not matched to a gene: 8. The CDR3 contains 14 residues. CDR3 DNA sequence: TGTGCCAGAGGACCGGGACAGCCGAACACTGAAGCTTTCTTT. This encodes CARGPGQPNTEAFF.

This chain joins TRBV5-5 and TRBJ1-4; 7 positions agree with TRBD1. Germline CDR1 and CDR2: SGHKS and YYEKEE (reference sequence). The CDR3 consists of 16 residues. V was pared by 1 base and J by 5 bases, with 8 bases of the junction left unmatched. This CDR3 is CASSLWYRGRNEKLFF. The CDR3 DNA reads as TGTGCCAGCAGCTTGTGGTACAGGGGTCGAAATGAAAAACTGTTTTTT.

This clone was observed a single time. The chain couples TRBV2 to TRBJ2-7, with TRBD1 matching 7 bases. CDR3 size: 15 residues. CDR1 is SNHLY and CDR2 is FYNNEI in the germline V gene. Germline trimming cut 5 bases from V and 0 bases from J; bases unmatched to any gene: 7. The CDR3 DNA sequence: TGTGCCAGCAGTACCAGGGGGACCCTCTCCTACGAGCAGTACTTC. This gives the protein CASSTRGTLSYEQYF. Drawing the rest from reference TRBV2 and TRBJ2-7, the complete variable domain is EPEVTQTPSHQVTQMGQEVILRCVPISNHLYFYWYRQILGQKVEFLVSFYNNEISEKSEIFDDQFSVERPDGSNFTLKIRSTKLEDSAMYFCASSTRGTLSYEQYFGPGTRLTVT.

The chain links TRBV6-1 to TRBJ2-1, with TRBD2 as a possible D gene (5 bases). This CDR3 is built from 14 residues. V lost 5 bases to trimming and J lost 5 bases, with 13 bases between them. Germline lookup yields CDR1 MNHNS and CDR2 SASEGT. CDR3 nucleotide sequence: TGTGCCAGCAGTAACGGACTCTTACACAATGAGCAGTTCTTC. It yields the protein CASSNGLLHNEQFF.

CDR3 DNA: TGTGCCAGCAGCGTAGGAGGGTATGAGCAGTTCTTC. Its translation: CASSVGGYEQFF. The J gene is TRBJ2-1, the V gene TRBV9; possibly TRBD2 for D (5 bases). The CDR3 extends over 12 amino acids. Trimming took 0 bases from V and 8 from J, leaving 6 bases between them. Germline-derived CDR1 and CDR2 are SGDLS and YYNGEE.

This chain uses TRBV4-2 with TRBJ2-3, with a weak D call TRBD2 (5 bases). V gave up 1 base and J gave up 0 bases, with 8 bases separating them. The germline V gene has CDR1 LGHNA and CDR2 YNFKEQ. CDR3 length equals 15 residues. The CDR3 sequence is CASSQGASSTDTQYF. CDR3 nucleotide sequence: TGTGCCAGCAGCCAAGGGGCTAGCAGCACAGATACGCAGTATTTT.

The CDR3 DNA reads TGTGCCATCAGTGGTGTTAGAGGAAACACCATATATTTT. It translates to CAISGVRGNTIYF. The rearrangement joins TRBV10-3 to TRBJ1-3; no reliable D call. Germline CDR1 reads ENHRY; CDR2 reads SYGVKD. V gave up 4 bases and J gave up 4 bases, with 8 bases separating them. CDR3 size: 13 residues.

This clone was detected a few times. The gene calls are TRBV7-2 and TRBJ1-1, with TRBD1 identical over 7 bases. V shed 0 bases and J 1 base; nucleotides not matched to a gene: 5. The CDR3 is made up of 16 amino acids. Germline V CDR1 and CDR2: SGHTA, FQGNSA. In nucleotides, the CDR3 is TGTGCCAGCAGCTTAGCCGGGACAGTCTCGAACACTGAAGCTTTCTTT. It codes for CASSLAGTVSNTEAFF.

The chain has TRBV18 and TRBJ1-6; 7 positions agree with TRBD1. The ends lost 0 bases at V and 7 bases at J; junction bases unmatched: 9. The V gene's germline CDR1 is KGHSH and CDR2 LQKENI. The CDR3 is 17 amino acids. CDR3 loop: CASSPPTGVVINSPLHF. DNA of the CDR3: TGTGCCAGCTCACCACCCACAGGGGTGGTTATAAATTCACCCCTCCACTTT. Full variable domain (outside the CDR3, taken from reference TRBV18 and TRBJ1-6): NAGVMQNPRHLVRRRGQEARLRCSPMKGHSHVYWYRQLPEEGLKFMVYLQKENIIDESGMPKERFSAEFPKEGPSILRIQQVVRGDSAAYFCASSPPTGVVINSPLHFGNGTRLTVT.

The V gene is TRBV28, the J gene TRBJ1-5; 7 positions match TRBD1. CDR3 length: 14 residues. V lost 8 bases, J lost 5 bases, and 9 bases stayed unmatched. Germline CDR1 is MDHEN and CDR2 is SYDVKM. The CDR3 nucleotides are TGTGCCAGCCGCCGGGACAGTAAGTATCAGCCCCAGCATTTT. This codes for CASRRDSKYQPQHF.

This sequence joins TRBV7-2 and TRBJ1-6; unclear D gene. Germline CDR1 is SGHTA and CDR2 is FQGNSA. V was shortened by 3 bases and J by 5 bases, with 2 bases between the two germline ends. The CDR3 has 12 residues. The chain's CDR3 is CASSFNNSPLHF. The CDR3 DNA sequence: TGTGCCAGCAGCTTCAATAATTCACCCCTCCACTTT.

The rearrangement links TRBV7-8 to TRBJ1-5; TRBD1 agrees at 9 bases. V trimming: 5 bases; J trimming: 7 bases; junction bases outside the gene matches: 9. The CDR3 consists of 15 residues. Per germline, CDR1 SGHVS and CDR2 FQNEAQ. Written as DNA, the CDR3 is TGTGCCAGCAGCCTTGACAGGGGGATGACCCAGCCCCAGCATTTT. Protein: CASSLDRGMTQPQHF.

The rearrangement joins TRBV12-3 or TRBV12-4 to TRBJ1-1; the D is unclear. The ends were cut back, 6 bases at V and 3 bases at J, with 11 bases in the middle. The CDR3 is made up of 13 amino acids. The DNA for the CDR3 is TGTGCCAGCAGATACGATATAGACACTGAAGCTTTCTTT. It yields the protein CASRYDIDTEAFF.

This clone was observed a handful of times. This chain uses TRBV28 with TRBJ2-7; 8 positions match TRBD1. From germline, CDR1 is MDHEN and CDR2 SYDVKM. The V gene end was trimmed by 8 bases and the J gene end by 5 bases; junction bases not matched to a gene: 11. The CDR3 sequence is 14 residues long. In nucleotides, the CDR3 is TGTGCCAGCCTCCCCGGGGACAGGCGCCACGAGCAGTACTTC. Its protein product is CASLPGDRRHEQYF.

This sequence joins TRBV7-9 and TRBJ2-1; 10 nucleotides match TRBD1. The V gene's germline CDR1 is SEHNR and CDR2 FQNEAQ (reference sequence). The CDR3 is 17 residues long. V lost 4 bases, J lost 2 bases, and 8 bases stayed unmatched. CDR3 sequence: CASSSLTGTGAYNEQFF. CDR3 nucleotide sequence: TGTGCCAGCAGCTCACTTACCGGGACAGGGGCCTACAATGAGCAGTTCTTC.

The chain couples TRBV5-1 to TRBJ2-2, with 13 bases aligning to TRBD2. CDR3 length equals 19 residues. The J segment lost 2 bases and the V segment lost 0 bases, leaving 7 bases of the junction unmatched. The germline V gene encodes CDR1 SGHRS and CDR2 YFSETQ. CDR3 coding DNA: TGCGCCAGCAGCTTGGCAAGACTAGCGGGGGGACTCAACACCGGGGAGCTGTTTTTT. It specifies CASSLARLAGGLNTGELFF.

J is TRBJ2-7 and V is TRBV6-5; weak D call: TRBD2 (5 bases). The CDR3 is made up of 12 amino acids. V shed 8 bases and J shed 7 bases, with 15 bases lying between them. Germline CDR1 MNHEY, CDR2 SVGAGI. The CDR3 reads CASGWARGEQYF. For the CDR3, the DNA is TGTGCCAGCGGATGGGCCCGAGGGGAGCAGTACTTC.

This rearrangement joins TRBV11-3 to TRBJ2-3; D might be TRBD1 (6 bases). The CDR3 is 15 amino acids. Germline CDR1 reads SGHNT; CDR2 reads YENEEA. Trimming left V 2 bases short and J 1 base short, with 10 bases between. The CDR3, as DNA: TGTGCCAGCAGCTTACTAGGGGGTGGCACAGATACGCAGTATTTT. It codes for CASSLLGGGTDTQYF.

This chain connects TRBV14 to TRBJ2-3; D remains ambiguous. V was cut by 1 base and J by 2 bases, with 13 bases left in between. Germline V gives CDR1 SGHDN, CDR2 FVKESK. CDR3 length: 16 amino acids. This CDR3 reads CASSQVGPPYTDTQYF. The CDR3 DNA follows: TGTGCCAGCAGCCAAGTTGGGCCTCCTTACACAGATACGCAGTATTTT.

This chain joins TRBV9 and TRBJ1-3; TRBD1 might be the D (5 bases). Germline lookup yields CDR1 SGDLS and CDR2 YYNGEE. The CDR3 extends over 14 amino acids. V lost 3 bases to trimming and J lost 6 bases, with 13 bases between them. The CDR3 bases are TGTGCCAGCAGCGCGGACACGGTCCTAAACACCATATATTTT. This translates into CASSADTVLNTIYF.

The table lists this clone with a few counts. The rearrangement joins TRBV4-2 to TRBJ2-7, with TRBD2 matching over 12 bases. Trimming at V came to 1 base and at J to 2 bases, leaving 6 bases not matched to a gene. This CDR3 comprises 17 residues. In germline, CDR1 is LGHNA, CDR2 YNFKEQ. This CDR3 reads CASSQVASGGATYEQYF. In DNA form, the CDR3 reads TGTGCCAGCAGCCAAGTGGCTAGCGGGGGGGCAACCTACGAGCAGTACTTC.

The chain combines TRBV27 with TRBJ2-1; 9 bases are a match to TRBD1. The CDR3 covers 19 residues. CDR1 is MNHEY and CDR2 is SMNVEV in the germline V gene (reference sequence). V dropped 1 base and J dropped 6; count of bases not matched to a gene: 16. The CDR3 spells CASSLFATPGTGPGNEQFF. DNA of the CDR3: TGTGCCAGCAGTTTATTCGCGACACCCGGGACAGGGCCTGGCAATGAGCAGTTCTTC.

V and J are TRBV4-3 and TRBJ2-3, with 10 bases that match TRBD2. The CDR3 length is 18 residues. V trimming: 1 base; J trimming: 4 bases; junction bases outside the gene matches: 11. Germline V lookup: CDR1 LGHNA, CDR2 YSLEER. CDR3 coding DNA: TGCGCCAGCAGCCAAGTGGGGCTTCTAGCGGGAGTTTCAGATACGCAGTATTTT. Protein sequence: CASSQVGLLAGVSDTQYF.

This CDR3 reads CASRRQGVNYGYTF. DNA of the CDR3: TGTGCCAGCAGAAGACAGGGGGTCAACTATGGCTACACCTTC. The rearrangement links TRBV28 to TRBJ1-2; 9 bases line up with TRBD1. CDR3 size: 14 residues. Trimming took 6 bases from V and 2 from J; bases not matched to a gene: 4. Germline loops: CDR1 MDHEN, CDR2 SYDVKM.